Given below is one TCR beta chain in context. This clone was detected a few times. This receptor's antigen is unknown. No clone much larger than this one lies a single base away; base qualities are absent. V is cut back by 5 bases and J by 5 bases, with 5 bases in the junction unmatched. Spanning cysteine to phenylalanine, the CDR3 consists of 13 amino acids. Only the CDR3 region is kept as DNA, spanning 39 bases read in frame from base 1. This specimen comes from a study of blood T cell repertoires in COVID-19 (TCRdb year 2020). For the wider study: Collaborator samples came from the United States, Italy and Spain and covered acute and convalescent phases of COVID-19. Sample metadata almost always included a de-identified subject ID, COVID-19 status, age in years and sex. Subjects who had been exposed to COVID-19, were actively infected with it, or had recovered from it provided the deeply sampled blood TCRbeta repertoires that made up the dataset. The repertoires were released in a freely available public database meant as a resource for research on the immune response to SARS-CoV-2. Samples came from the ongoing ImmuneRACE study (first 160 participants) plus 1,254 subjects from 6 global collaborators. The prospective study material was composed of cDNA or gDNA derived from T cells, B-cell-depleted T cells, or PBMCs. HLA class I and class II types, where available, came from metadata supplied by the sample provider rather than from assay-based typing.

General findings and caveats noted by the study authors: The quantity of clinical and demographic metadata differed by source and by participant and was supplied without curation.

The immunoSEQ Assay, a bias-controlled multiplex PCR, was used to amplify TCRbeta CDR3 regions from genomic DNA. As for the authors' bioinformatics: The number of nucleated cells in each sample was estimated by amplification of reference gene primers within the assay. Sequence reads were collapsed and filtered to measure the absolute abundance of every unique TCRbeta CDR3 rearrangement. For each sample, productive Simpson clonality was calculated by taking the square root of Simpson's diversity index across productive rearrangements. Held by TCRdb, this immuneACCESS table contains in-frame sequences only and omits some clones. Under half of the omission traces to an unresolved V gene where checked; the cause of the rest is unknown. The DNA was the basis for D and trimming; V, J and clone size are from that table. For this sample there are over 150,000 clones; approximately 88% appear just once. The ten largest clonotypes hold 3% to 3.5% of the sample.

Participants in the prospective study were enrolled through a virtual design, were aged about 18 to 90 years, and lived in approximately 24 United States geographic areas. To assign participants to cohorts, the prospective study relied on clinical history that participants themselves reported in a screening survey and a study questionnaire. Recovered participants in ImmuneRACE Cohort 3 were defined as having two consecutive negative NP/OP PCR tests, clearance from a healthcare professional, or resolution of symptoms. Each participant in the prospective study had whole blood, serum and a nasopharyngeal or oropharyngeal swab collected by mobile phlebotomists. Prospective study participants could optionally give additional blood draws and questionnaires over an approximately two-month period. Before DNA extraction, blood samples from the prospective study were shipped at room temperature or frozen.

The origin of this receptor is a woman aged 30 to 39 who had recovered from COVID-19. The sample taken for sequencing was PBMCs or T cells enriched from blood (not recorded which). The sequence joins TRBV12-3 or TRBV12-4 to TRBJ1-2, with TRBD1 matching 7 junction bases. The CDR3 corresponds to CASSRQGSYGYTF. The DNA reads TGTGCCAGCAGTCGACAGGGATCATATGGCTACACCTTC.